This T cell receptor beta chain stems from a study of cytomegalovirus exposure and HLA in healthy donors (dated by TCRdb to the late 2010s). In the study overall: According to an earlier analysis of 587 of the donors, roughly 180 million T cells yielded 95 million to 140 million unique TCR beta sequences and 276 Gb of sequence data. Roughly 300 gigabases of sequencing data and around 85 million unique TCR sequences made up an early release that covered under 750 HLA-typed donors. Of the roughly 430 genotyped donors, over 65% fell in the genetic ancestry cluster associated with self-reported Caucasian donors. The study aimed to test whether cataloging public T cell receptors could reveal signatures of past pathogen exposure. The T cell repertoires of roughly 660 subjects were profiled by immunosequencing and related to cytomegalovirus serostatus. A separate validation cohort of 100 to 150 different subjects was used in addition to the roughly 700-subject first cohort. The study combined high-throughput TCR immunosequencing, statistical association of individual TCRs with disease status, and machine learning to predict cytomegalovirus infection status. To study patterns of TCR occurrence, a later analysis re-analyzed previously published TCR beta repertoires from more than 550 donors and added high-resolution HLA genotyping. Rather than using new phenotypic data, the later analysis identified candidate immune exposures from TCR beta sequences and from how often those sequences occurred across donors. In an earlier analysis of 500 to 650 of the donors, high-throughput TCR beta sequencing was used to judge whether each TCR beta V gene segment behaved as functional or pseudogenic. Donor age, sex, ethnicity and CMV serostatus were compiled together with the repertoire data. A later genetic analysis took genome-wide SNP genotypes for about three fifths of the roughly 700 donors and used that subset as a discovery cohort. All discovery cohort repertoires had been generated on a single sequencing platform. HLA typing covered class I and class II loci at four-digit resolution. The number of donors typed differed by locus, with about 629-630 for A, B, C, DRB1 and DQB1, more than 500 for DQA1, 600 to 610 for DPA1, and 450 to 480 for DPB1. Five DR-DQ haplotypes were handled as single units for association and clustering, since linkage in the cohort was strong. Across some 400 genotyped donors of the cohort, an average of about 220,000 unique TCR beta nucleotide sequences per donor were sequenced, and roughly 20% of those sequences were non-productive. The research as a whole found: Immune exposure information for the cohort was limited to CMV serostatus. The authors suggested that the approach could potentially be extended to other disease states and immunological phenotypes. In a later genetic analysis, fewer N-insertions in productive TCRs were reported among donors in an Asian-associated ancestry cluster than the approximately 710-donor mean. While some public TCRs were present in many individuals, most TCR sequences turned up only very rarely across donors. Presence/absence analyses assumed roughly uniform sequencing depth across donors, an assumption that may not hold. An association between a missense DCLRE1C variant and V-gene and J-gene trimming of TCR beta chains was found in a later genetic analysis and replicated in an independent cohort. A cluster of highly shared sequence variants was judged likely to be a technical artifact of the sequencing pipeline. A few of the identified cytomegalovirus-associated TCR beta chains were confirmed in vitro to be specific for cytomegalovirus antigens. Correlated functional status among segregating V segments might reflect linkage disequilibrium, but an unknown experimental factor could not be ruled out. HLA typing was unavailable for some donors at each locus, so association tests used only the typed subset. Specific HLA alleles were associated with 15,000 to 20,000 TCR beta sequences at a false discovery rate of 0.05 in a later analysis. When HLA alleles, especially DR and DQ, strongly co-occurred, attributing TCR associations to individual alleles was difficult. Cytomegalovirus status was reported to be diagnosed by the classifier with high specificity and sensitivity in both the original and validation cohorts. In the study, roughly 160 TCR beta chains were listed as associated with cytomegalovirus. In this cohort, only TCR beta chains were sequenced, and detectable features were limited by the absence of alpha or paired-chain data. Some IMGT-functional V segments, including TRBV6-2 and TRBV6-3, could not be told apart with the 87-base-pair reads, so those segments were excluded. In a later analysis, the rate of TCR association differed among HLA loci, with DRB1 alleles having the most associated TCRs and HLA-C alleles having the fewest. Because counts were too low, roughly 16 rarely observed V segments, including chromosome 9 orphons, were left out of the earlier analysis of over 550 of the donors. According to a later analysis, most CMV-associated TCR beta chains appeared to be HLA-restricted, and the HLA associations seemed to be driven largely by CMV exposure. A further reported finding was that TCR beta sequences accurately predicted the HLA-A and HLA-B alleles for most subjects in the first cohort. An earlier analysis of some 590 of the donors showed that most TCR beta V segments appeared in productive rearrangements either about 90% or about 30% of the time, which broadly matched IMGT annotations. In a later analysis, several top co-occurrence clusters were reported to appear linked to parvovirus B19, influenza, CMV and Epstein-Barr virus. Compared with equally common non-associated chains, HLA-associated TCR beta chains in a later analysis were more clonally expanded and had lower generation probabilities.

Receptor amplification or capture employed the immunoSEQ multiplex PCR assay. A mixture of 60 forward primers for TCR Vbeta segments and 13 reverse primers for TCR Jbeta segments was used in the multiplex PCR. The CDR3 region of rearranged TCR beta genes was amplified from genomic DNA by a multiplex PCR assay. The Illumina HiSeq System was used to sequence the amplified TCR beta libraries as 87-base-pair reads. Processing in the source paper ran as follows. A later analysis counted around 72 million unique TCR beta chains across the 640 or so repertoires, and roughly 11 million of these chains were shared by at least two donors. A nearest-neighbor algorithm error-corrected the raw reads and collapsed the reads into unique sequences, merging closely related sequences to remove PCR and sequencing errors. V, D and J gene segments were assigned by aligning CDR3 sequences to IMGT reference sequences. Each retained sequence needed at least a six-nucleotide match to both a V gene segment and a J gene segment. A rearrangement was called productive if the CDR3 had no stop codons and remained in frame with V and J, and every other rearrangement was called non-productive. CDR3 was defined according to IMGT convention as the region running from the second conserved V-encoded cysteine to the conserved J-encoded phenylalanine. The earlier analysis of 500 to 600 of the donors excluded sequences that lacked an unambiguous match to a single V gene segment. An earlier analysis of several hundred of the donors called V segments functional above 56.7% productive rearrangements and segregating when the between-donor standard deviation exceeded 5%. A statistical classification framework was built to diagnose cytomegalovirus status from the catalog of TCR beta chain sequences. V and J gene assignment, in a later analysis, came from comparing TCR nucleotide sequences with IMGT/GENE-DB human TR gene sequences. The TCRdist pipeline was used in a later analysis to assign CDR3 sequences and most-parsimonious VDJ recombination scenarios. In a later analysis, each TCR beta chain was defined by its CDR3 amino acid sequence together with its V-gene family, and reads lacking a unique V-gene family were excluded. A later analysis removed nearly 600 highly shared, low-generation-probability nucleotide sequences to deal with suspected cross-contamination and a sequencing artifact. For each public chain, a later analysis derived a clonal expansion index from normalized ranks of inferred template counts within each repertoire. In a later analysis, generation probabilities were computed with a VDJ recombination model fitted to out-of-frame rearrangements, and the resulting probabilities were checked against IGoR. In a later analysis, TCR-TCR, TCR-HLA and TCR-CMV co-occurrence was scored with hypergeometric tests, and a repertoire-size bias correction was applied to TCR pairs. A later analysis estimated false discovery rates by permuting HLA or CMV assignments 20 times. In a later analysis, co-occurring TCRs were grouped with DBSCAN, and TCRdist sequence similarity was added when clustering was performed within HLA-allele-positive subsets. Repertoires with fewer than 30,000 or more than 120,000 public chains, plus five repertoires with anomalous nucleotide sharing, were excluded from co-occurrence clustering. In TCRdb, the immuneACCESS table is reduced to in-frame sequences with V and J assigned. These tables do not hold every clone; where another copy was compared, an unresolved V gene accounts for under half, and the others remain unexplained. V, J and clone size derive from that table, while D and trimming were established from the DNA sequence. The sample has around 140,000 clones on record, around 86% of them singletons. Together, the top ten hold about 8.1% of the sample.

The cohort comprised fewer than 750 healthy bone marrow donors. At the time of sampling, all cohort members were nominally healthy, though unrecorded immune exposures were likely present. The donor tested CMV seropositive and was one of the 289 seropositive cohort members. Each donor provided a peripheral blood sample, and peripheral blood mononuclear cells were used for TCR beta sequencing. The Qiagen DNeasy Blood Extraction Kit was used to extract genomic DNA from the blood cell samples. Notes on this clone: Its antigen target is currently unknown. There are no base qualities to consult, and no much larger clone falls within one base.

Sequences SNHLY (CDR1) and FYNNEI (CDR2) are obtained from the germline V gene. V is pruned by 4 bases and J by 15 bases, leaving 6 bases of the junction without a gene match. From cysteine to phenylalanine, the CDR3 is 14 amino acids long. This entry keeps only the CDR3 DNA: 42 bases, framed from base 1. The clonotype originates from a woman aged 50 to 65 in good health and CMV-seropositive. The sample taken for sequencing was PBMCs. The V and J genes are TRBV2 and TRBJ2-1; 16 nucleotides in the junction match TRBD2. The CDR3 in this case is CASSVGLAGGMPFF. The nucleotide sequence reads as follows: TGTGCCAGCAGTGTGGGACTAGCGGGGGGGATGCCGTTCTTC.